This TCR beta chain was documented in a study of cytotoxic CD8 clonotypes in ibrutinib-treated CLL. CDR3 length: 15 amino acids. Germline V gene data show CDR1 as MDHEN and CDR2 as SYDVKM. The V end was cut by 3 bases, the J end by 9 bases, with 18 bases between. The repertoire was sequenced with immunoSEQ multiplex PCR; TCRdb's copy has only in-frame clones and lacks some. Among over 250,000 clones, around 69% were seen once, and the ten largest hold around 5.1%. Sample: PBMCs, taken at disease progression, from a patient treated with ibrutinib. The chain combines TRBV28 with TRBJ2-4, with D possibly TRBD2 on 6 matching bases. The TCR sequence derives from a human donor with chronic lymphocytic leukemia. Here the CDR3 reads CASSLHLPGVGIQYF. The DNA of the CDR3 is TGTGCCAGCAGTTTGCATTTACCGGGGGTCGGCATTCAGTACTTC.